This paragraph covers one TCR beta chain sequence. What it binds is not known. These data come from a study of Ad26.COV2.S vaccination and SARS-CoV-2 variants. Across the study: Dosing was one shot or two shots 56 days apart. General study points: In TCR breadth and depth analyses, total T cell responses may have been underestimated. Vaccine recipients showed a spike-specific TCR breadth that was higher than in placebo recipients.

The CDR3 runs 17 residues. The table came from immunoSEQ multiplex PCR; TCRdb's copy has only in-frame clones and leaves some out. Among under 550,000 clones listed, over 75% were seen once. As for treatment: some 20 received Ad26.COV2.S at low or high dose, single or two shots; several received placebo; per-sample allocation not given. Samples came from day 63 after the first vaccine or placebo injection. Expressing Wuhan-strain SARS-CoV-2 spike, an Ad26 vector served as the vaccine. Here the sequenced sample was peripheral blood, taken in a trial of Ad26.COV2.S vaccine versus placebo. This chain links TRBV21-1 with TRBJ2-7; the table names TRBD1, a call not compared with the DNA. TRBV21-1 is annotated as a pseudogene. This TCR was recovered from a person aged 18-65 years who received the Ad26.COV2.S COVID-19 vaccine or a placebo. The CDR3 DNA follows: TGTGCCAGCAGCCGAAGAGGATCTGGCAGGGGAACCTACGAGCAGTACTTC. Translated: CASSRRGSGRGTYEQYF.